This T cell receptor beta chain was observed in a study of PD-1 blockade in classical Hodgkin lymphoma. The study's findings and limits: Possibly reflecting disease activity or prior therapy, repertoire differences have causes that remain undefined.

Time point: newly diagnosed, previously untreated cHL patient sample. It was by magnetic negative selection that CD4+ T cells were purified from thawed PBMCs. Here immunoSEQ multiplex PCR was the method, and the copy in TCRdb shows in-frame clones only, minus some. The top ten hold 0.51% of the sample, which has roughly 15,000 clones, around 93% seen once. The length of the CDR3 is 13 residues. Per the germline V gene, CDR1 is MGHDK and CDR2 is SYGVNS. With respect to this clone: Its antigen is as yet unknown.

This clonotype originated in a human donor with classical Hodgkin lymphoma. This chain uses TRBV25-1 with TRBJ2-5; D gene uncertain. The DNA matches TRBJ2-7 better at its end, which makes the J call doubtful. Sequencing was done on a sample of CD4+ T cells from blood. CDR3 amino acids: CASRDARTYEQYF. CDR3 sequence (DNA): TGTGCCAGCAGGGACGCGCGAACCTACGAGCAGTACTTC.